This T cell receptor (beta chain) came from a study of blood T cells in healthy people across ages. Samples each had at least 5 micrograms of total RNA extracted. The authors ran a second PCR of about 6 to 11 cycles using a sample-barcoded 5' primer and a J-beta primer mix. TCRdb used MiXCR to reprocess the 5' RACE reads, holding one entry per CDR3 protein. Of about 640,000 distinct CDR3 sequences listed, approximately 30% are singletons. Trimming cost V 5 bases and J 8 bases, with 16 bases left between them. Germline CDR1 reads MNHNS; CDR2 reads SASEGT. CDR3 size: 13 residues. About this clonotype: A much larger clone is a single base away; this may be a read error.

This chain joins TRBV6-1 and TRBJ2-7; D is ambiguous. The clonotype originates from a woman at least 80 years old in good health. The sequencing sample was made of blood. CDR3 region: CASSQVMSRKQYF. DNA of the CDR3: TGTGCCAGCAGTCAGGTAATGTCGCGCAAGCAGTACTTC.